Listed below are T cell receptor beta chains from one sample, sequenced in a study of tumor and adjacent non-tumor tissue in lung cancer. TCRdb reprocessed the multiplex PCR reads via MiXCR and lists one record per CDR3 protein. The sample holds roughly 140,000 distinct CDR3 sequences; roughly 70% are singletons and the top ten take 15% to 20%. The sample was lung tumor tissue. The receptors were sampled from a man aged 55 to 70 with small cell lung cancer. CDR3s include the opening cysteine and the closing phenylalanine or tryptophan. D genes are given only for firm matches. Clone size appears in some rows only: once, few, many, or a class for an expanded clone.

>TRBV11-2|many|TRBJ2-5|TRBD1
CASSVTGTGGETQYF
TGTGCCAGCAGCGTTACCGGGACAGGAGGAGAGACCCAGTACTTC
>TRBV10-3|once|TRBJ2-3|TRBD2
CAISESGRTRGTDIQYF
TGTGCCATCAGTGAGTCTGGGAGGACTAGGGGCACAGATATTCAGTATTTT
>TRBV30|many|TRBJ2-1|-
CAWSVLGEQFF
TGTGCCTGGAGTGTACTGGGTGAGCAGTTCTTC
>TRBV6-1|-|TRBJ1-1|-
CASSELGEGTEAFF
TGTGCCAGCAGTGAGCTGGGAGAGGGGACTGAAGCTTTCTTT
>TRBV20-1|-|TRBJ2-7|TRBD1
CSVRLRDRGHEQYF
TGCAGTGTTAGACTCCGGGACAGGGGACACGAGCAGTACTTC
>TRBV11-3|once|TRBJ1-1|-
CASSGWRPAEDFF
TGTGCCAGCAGCGGCTGGCGGCCCGCTGAAGATTTCTTT
>TRBV20-1|-|TRBJ2-1|-
CSASGASEGSYIEQFF
TGCAGTGCATCCGGGGCTAGTGAGGGCTCCTACATTGAGCAGTTCTTC
>TRBV5-4|few|TRBJ2-3|TRBD2
CASSFRTSGRNTQYF
TGTGCCAGCAGCTTCCGGACTAGCGGGAGAAATACGCAGTATTTT
>TRBV7-9|-|TRBJ1-1|-
CASSHRDGPLPGAFF
TGTGCCAGCAGCCACCGGGACGGGCCTCTACCTGGAGCTTTCTTT
>TRBV3-1|-|TRBJ2-4|TRBD1
CASSLQGGGNIQYF
TGTGCCAGTAGCTTACAGGGGGGTGGAAACATTCAGTACTTC